A selection of T cell receptor beta chains follows, all from one sample in a study of OX40 agonist ivuxolimab in advanced cancers. Libraries were prepared by immunoSEQ multiplex PCR; TCRdb keeps only in-frame clonotypes and omits some of them. The sample holds roughly 70,000 clones, approximately 86% seen once. The material sequenced was CD4+ or CD8+ T cells sorted from blood, taken in a trial of the OX40 agonist ivuxolimab. These receptors all stem from an adult with an advanced solid tumor such as melanoma, head and neck, liver or kidney cancer. CDR3s include the opening cysteine and the closing phenylalanine or tryptophan. D genes are given only for firm matches. Clone size is not always given. Where it is, it says once, few, many or a class for expanded clones.

>TRBJ2-3|NA|TRBV18|NA
CASSSKEGYTDTQYF
TGTGCCAGCTCTTCCAAGGAGGGTTACACAGATACGCAGTATTTT
>TRBJ2-2|NA|TRBV11-3|NA
CASSFSRLTNTGELFF
TGTGCCAGCAGCTTTAGCAGGCTCACGAACACCGGGGAGCTGTTTTTT
>TRBJ2-7|once|TRBV7-8|TRBD1
CASSRDSPEQYF
TGTGCCAGCAGCCGGGACAGCCCCGAGCAGTACTTC
>TRBJ2-2|NA|TRBV27|NA
CASSWGYNTGELFF
TGTGCCAGCAGTTGGGGATATAACACCGGGGAGCTGTTTTTT
>TRBJ2-5|once|TRBV5-1|NA
CASSLGLDQETQYF
TGCGCCAGCAGCTTGGGGTTGGATCAAGAGACCCAGTACTTC
>TRBJ2-7|NA|TRBV11-2|TRBD2
CASRPSGGTTYEQYF
TGTGCCAGCAGACCTAGCGGGGGAACAACCTACGAGCAGTACTTC
>TRBJ1-5|NA|TRBV25-1|TRBD1
CASKGQNNQPQHF
TGTGCCAGCAAGGGACAGAACAATCAGCCCCAGCATTTT
>TRBJ2-3|NA|TRBV4-2|NA
CASSQEGRPGADTQYF
TGTGCCAGCAGCCAAGAGGGTCGGCCTGGCGCAGATACGCAGTATTTT
>TRBJ2-7|NA|TRBV10-3|NA
CAISPFPRAGAGEQYF
TGTGCCATCAGTCCTTTCCCCCGGGCGGGGGCAGGGGAGCAGTACTTC
>TRBJ1-1|once|TRBV7-2|NA
CASSLASGRNTEAFF
TGTGCCAGCAGCTTAGCGTCAGGGCGGAACACTGAAGCTTTCTTT
>TRBJ2-2|NA|TRBV11-3|TRBD2
CASSRGDTGELFF
TGTGCCAGCAGCCGGGGGGACACCGGGGAGCTGTTTTTT
>TRBJ1-2|NA|TRBV4-3|NA
CASSQGRREPYGYTF
TGCGCCAGCAGCCAAGGCCGGAGGGAACCCTATGGCTACACCTTC
>TRBJ2-1|few|TRBV19|NA
CASRGTTLYNEQFF
TGTGCCAGTAGGGGGACCACACTTTACAATGAGCAGTTCTTC
>TRBJ1-5|NA|TRBV5-6|TRBD1
CASSFMTGRNQPQHF
TGTGCCAGCAGCTTCATGACAGGGCGCAATCAGCCCCAGCATTTT
>TRBJ2-2|NA|TRBV5-6|TRBD1
CASSLMRGTGRNTGELFF
TGTGCCAGCAGCTTGATGCGGGGGACAGGGCGTAACACCGGGGAGCTGTTTTTT
>TRBJ2-2|NA|TRBV15|TRBD2
CATTPSGRGTGELFF
TGTGCCACCACCCCTAGCGGGAGGGGGACCGGGGAGCTGTTTTTT
>TRBJ1-2|NA|TRBV6-5|TRBD1
CASSPGTGGNYGYTF
TGTGCCAGCAGTCCCGGGACAGGGGGGAACTATGGCTACACCTTC
>TRBJ2-1|NA|TRBV14|NA
CASSQGGPGVLNEQFF
TGTGCCAGCAGCCAAGGGGGGCCAGGGGTCCTGAATGAGCAGTTCTTC
>TRBJ2-1|once|TRBV9|NA
CASGGDSSYNEQFF
TGTGCCAGCGGAGGCGATAGCTCCTACAATGAGCAGTTCTTC
>TRBJ2-5|NA|TRBV5-1|TRBD1
CASSLARRGTGDETQYF
TGCGCCAGCAGCTTGGCTCGCAGGGGGACAGGGGATGAGACCCAGTACTTC
>TRBJ1-1|NA|TRBV15|NA
CATSRPQTGNTEAFF
TGTGCCACCAGCAGACCCCAAACAGGGAACACTGAAGCTTTCTTT
>TRBJ2-7|NA|TRBV18|NA
CASSPGDPPYEQYF
TGTGCCAGCTCACCCGGGGACCCTCCCTACGAGCAGTACTTC
>TRBJ1-2|NA|TRBV1|NA
CTSSQGRGDCGDREPYYGYTF
TGCACCAGCAGCCAAGGGAGGGGAGATTGTGGGGACAGGGAACCCTACTATGGCTACACCTTC
>TRBJ1-5|few|TRBV19|TRBD1
CASSFQRTGGSNQPQHF
TGTGCCAGTAGTTTTCAAAGGACAGGGGGAAGCAATCAGCCCCAGCATTTT
>TRBJ1-1|NA|TRBV7-9|TRBD1
CASSLGAGGNTEAFF
TGTGCCAGCAGCTTAGGGGCAGGGGGGAACACTGAAGCTTTCTTT
>TRBJ1-2|NA|TRBV18|NA
CASSPGSGENGYTF
TGTGCCAGCTCACCAGGGTCAGGGGAGAATGGCTACACCTTC
>TRBJ2-1|NA|TRBV11-2|TRBD2
CASSSSRSLAGGHNEQFF
TGTGCCAGCAGCTCCAGCCGATCACTAGCGGGGGGACACAATGAGCAGTTCTTC
>TRBJ1-4|NA|TRBV19|NA
CASRYGARGRGEKLFF
TGTGCCAGCCGATATGGGGCGCGGGGGCGAGGAGAAAAACTGTTTTTT
>TRBJ2-2|few|TRBV6-1|NA
CASSSFAAGELFF
TGTGCCAGCAGTTCCTTTGCGGCCGGGGAGCTGTTTTTT
>TRBJ2-5|NA|TRBV28|TRBD2
CASSRGLAGLRQETQYF
TGTGCCAGCAGCCGAGGACTAGCGGGACTTCGGCAAGAGACCCAGTACTTC
>TRBJ2-5|once|TRBV5-8|NA
CASYRAPETQYF
TGTGCCAGTTACAGGGCTCCGGAGACCCAGTACTTC
>TRBJ2-7|NA|TRBV7-2|NA
CASSFKGEGEQYF
TGTGCCAGCAGCTTTAAGGGGGAAGGGGAGCAGTACTTC
>TRBJ1-2|NA|TRBV7-3|NA
CASSPRAGDHGYTF
TGTGCCAGCAGCCCTCGAGCAGGGGACCATGGCTACACCTTC
>TRBJ1-1|NA|TRBV2|NA
CASSTDRNTEAFF
TGTGCCAGCAGTACGGACAGGAACACTGAAGCTTTCTTT
>TRBJ2-2|NA|TRBV7-9|NA
CASSLTAATGELFF
TGTGCCAGCAGCTTAACGGCGGCGACCGGGGAGCTGTTTTTT
>TRBJ1-5|NA|TRBV30|NA
CAWSVGGNQPQHF
TGTGCCTGGAGTGTCGGAGGCAATCAGCCCCAGCATTTT
>TRBJ2-7|few|TRBV28|NA
CASSSGQGGAYEQYF
TGTGCCAGCAGTTCCGGACAGGGAGGGGCCTACGAGCAGTACTTC
>TRBJ2-5|NA|TRBV30|NA
CAWSYGGSQETQYF
TGTGCCTGGAGCTACGGTGGGTCACAAGAGACCCAGTACTTC
>TRBJ2-5|NA|TRBV7-2|TRBD1
CASSLSPGGSETQYF
TGTGCCAGCAGCCTTTCCCCAGGGGGTTCGGAGACCCAGTACTTC
>TRBJ1-5|NA|TRBV28|NA
CASRDNHGAGDQPQHF
TGTGCCAGCAGGGATAACCACGGGGCAGGTGATCAGCCCCAGCATTTT
>TRBJ2-3|NA|TRBV28|NA
CASGGGSTDTQYF
TGTGCCAGCGGGGGCGGGAGCACAGATACGCAGTATTTT
>TRBJ2-5|NA|TRBV19|NA
CASSKGGEETQYF
TGTGCCAGTAGTAAGGGGGGGGAGGAGACCCAGTACTTC
>TRBJ2-1|NA|TRBV4-3|TRBD2
CASSQDRTSGTYNEQFF
TGCGCCAGCAGCCAAGATCGAACTAGCGGAACCTACAATGAGCAGTTCTTC
>TRBJ2-7|NA|TRBV6-6|TRBD2
CASSYATSGRLEQYF
TGTGCCAGCAGTTACGCGACTAGCGGGAGGCTCGAGCAGTACTTC
>TRBJ1-3|NA|TRBV18|NA
CASSKSRDIPGNTIYF
TGTGCCAGCTCCAAGTCCCGGGACATTCCTGGAAACACCATATATTTT